Below, one TCR beta chain is given with its context. The sample comes from a study of control samples from healthy donors and cancer patients. Assay used: immunoSEQ multiplex PCR; TCRdb lists only in-frame clones, some missing. In the table there are approximately 97,000 clones, 80% to 90% of which are singletons. The V gene lost 7 bases and the J gene lost 7 bases, with 13 bases spanning the gap. The CDR3 extends over 13 amino acids. The sample comprised blood. This TCR derives from a man aged 25 to 40 in good health. The J gene is TRBJ1-4, the V gene TRBV12-3 or TRBV12-4; D may be TRBD1 (5 bases). The CDR3 protein is CASTGDGREKLFF. The CDR3, as DNA: TGTGCCAGCACCGGGGACGGCCGTGAAAAACTGTTTTTT.